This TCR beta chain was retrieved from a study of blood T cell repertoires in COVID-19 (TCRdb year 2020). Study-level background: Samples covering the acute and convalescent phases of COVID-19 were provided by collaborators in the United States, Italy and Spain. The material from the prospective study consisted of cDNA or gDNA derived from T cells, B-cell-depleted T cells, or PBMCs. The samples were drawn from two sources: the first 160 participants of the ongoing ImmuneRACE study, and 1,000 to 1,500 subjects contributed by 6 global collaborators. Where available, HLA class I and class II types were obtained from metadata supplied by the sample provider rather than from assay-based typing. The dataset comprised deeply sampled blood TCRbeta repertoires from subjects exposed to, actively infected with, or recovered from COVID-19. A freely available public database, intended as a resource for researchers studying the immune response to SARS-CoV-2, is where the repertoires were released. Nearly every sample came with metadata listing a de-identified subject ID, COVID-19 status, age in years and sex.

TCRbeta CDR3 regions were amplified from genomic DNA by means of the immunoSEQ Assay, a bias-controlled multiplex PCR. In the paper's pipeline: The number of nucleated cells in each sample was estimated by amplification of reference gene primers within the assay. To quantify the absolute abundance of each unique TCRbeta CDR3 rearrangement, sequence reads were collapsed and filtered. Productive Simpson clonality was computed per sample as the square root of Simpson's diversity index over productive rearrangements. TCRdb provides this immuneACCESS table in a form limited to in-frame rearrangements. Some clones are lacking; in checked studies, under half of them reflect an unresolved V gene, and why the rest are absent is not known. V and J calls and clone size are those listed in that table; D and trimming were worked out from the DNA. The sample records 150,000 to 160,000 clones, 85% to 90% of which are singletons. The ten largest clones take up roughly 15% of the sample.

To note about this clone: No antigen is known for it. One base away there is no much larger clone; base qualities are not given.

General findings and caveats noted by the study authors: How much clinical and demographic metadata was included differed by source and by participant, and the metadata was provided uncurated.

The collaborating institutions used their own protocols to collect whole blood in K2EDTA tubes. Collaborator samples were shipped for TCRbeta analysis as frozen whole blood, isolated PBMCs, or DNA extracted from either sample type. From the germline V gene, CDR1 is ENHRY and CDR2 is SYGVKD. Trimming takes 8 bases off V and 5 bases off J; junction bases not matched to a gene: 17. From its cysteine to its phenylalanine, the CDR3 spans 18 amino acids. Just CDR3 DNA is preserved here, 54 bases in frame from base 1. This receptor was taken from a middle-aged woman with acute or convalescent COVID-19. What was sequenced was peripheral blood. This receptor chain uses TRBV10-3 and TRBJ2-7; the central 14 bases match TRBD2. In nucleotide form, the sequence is TGTGCCATCCGTCCGGGACAGGGACTAGCGGGAGACTCAAACGAGCAGTACTTC. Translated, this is CAIRPGQGLAGDSNEQYF.